Listed here are 12 T cell receptor beta chains from one sample, sequenced in a study of blood T cell repertoires in COVID-19. TCRdb keeps only in-frame clones here, not all; method: immunoSEQ multiplex PCR. The repertoire has about 41,000 clones, around 90% of them found once; the top ten carry 4.3%. The sequenced sample consisted of peripheral blood. The source is a man aged 55 to 70 with acute or convalescent COVID-19.

The rearrangement links TRBV4-3 to TRBJ2-3; 7 bases align to TRBD2. Germline CDR1 reads LGHNA; CDR2 reads YSLEER. The V and J ends lost 0 bases and 5 bases, in that order; junction bases with no gene match: 8. This CDR3 has 16 residues. For the CDR3, the DNA is TGCGCCAGCAGCCAAGATGCCAGCGGGGTGGGAGATACGCAGTATTTT. Its protein product is CASSQDASGVGDTQYF.

There are a few counts of this clone. The rearrangement links TRBV4-2 to TRBJ2-7; D may be TRBD2 (7 bases). From germline, CDR1 is LGHNA and CDR2 YNFKEQ. Deletions cut 0 bases from V and 2 bases from J, with 14 bases between. The CDR3 contains 16 residues. The CDR3 DNA reads TGTGCCAGCAGCCAAGAAGGGCGGGGGCCGACCTACGAGCAGTACTTC. It translates to CASSQEGRGPTYEQYF.

The chain employs TRBV19 and TRBJ1-2; 7 positions match TRBD1. Per germline, CDR1 LNHDA and CDR2 SQIVND (reference sequence). CDR3 length: 16 residues. V was pared by 10 bases and J by 7 bases, with 21 bases of the junction left unmatched. The CDR3 nucleotides are TGTGCCACCAAGGACCCGGGACAAGGGGGCGTGGGTGGCTACACCTTC. Translated: CATKDPGQGGVGGYTF.

This clone was found once. V usage is TRBV9 and J usage is TRBJ1-2; perhaps TRBD1 as D (6 bases). The ends were cut back, 0 bases at V and 2 bases at J, with 11 bases in the middle. CDR3 length equals 15 residues. The germline V gene encodes CDR1 SGDLS and CDR2 YYNGEE. CDR3 residues: CASSVGQDFNYGYTF. The CDR3 region has the DNA TGTGCCAGCAGCGTAGGACAGGACTTCAACTATGGCTACACCTTC. Drawing the rest from reference TRBV9 and TRBJ1-2, the complete variable domain is DSGVTQTPKHLITATGQRVTLRCSPRSGDLSVYWYQQSLDQGLQFLIQYYNGEERAKGNILERFSAQQFPDLHSELNLSSLELGDSALYFCASSVGQDFNYGYTFGSGTRLTVV.

About this clone: Other DNA sequences in the same sample also yield this CDR3. The genes are TRBV19 and TRBJ2-1, with 13 bases fitting TRBD2. The ends lost 4 bases at V and 3 bases at J; junction bases unmatched: 0. CDR3 length: 15 residues. Germline CDR1 and CDR2: LNHDA and SQIVND (reference sequence). The CDR3 nucleotides are TGTGCCAGTAGTAGGACTAGCGGGGGCTACAATGAGCAGTTCTTC. Its protein product is CASSRTSGGYNEQFF.

J is TRBJ2-3 and V is TRBV7-2; 11 positions match TRBD2. V shed 5 bases and J 0 bases; nucleotides not matched to a gene: 7. Per the germline V gene, CDR1 is SGHTA and CDR2 is FQGNSA. The CDR3 is 17 residues long. The CDR3 is CASSPRLAGGSTDTQYF. CDR3 DNA sequence: TGTGCCAGCAGCCCGCGTCTAGCGGGGGGTAGCACAGATACGCAGTATTTT.

This clone was counted a single time. The chain couples TRBV7-6 to TRBJ1-3; 8 bases are shared with TRBD1. The V and J ends lost 5 bases and 2 bases, in that order; junction bases with no gene match: 8. This CDR3 is built from 16 residues. Looked up from germline, CDR1 is SGHVS and CDR2 is FNYEAQ. The CDR3 reads CASSTQTGVPGNTIYF. The CDR3 DNA is TGTGCCAGCAGCACCCAGACAGGGGTCCCTGGAAACACCATATATTTT.

V and J are TRBV10-3 and TRBJ2-1; 14 nucleotides agree with TRBD2. The CDR3 sequence is 15 residues long. The trim removed 8 bases at V and 13 bases at J, leaving 13 bases unmatched. CDR1 and CDR2 from the germline V gene are ENHRY and SYGVKD. CDR3 amino acids: CAIGRLAGGLSEQFF. The CDR3, as DNA: TGTGCCATCGGTAGACTAGCGGGGGGGCTCAGCGAACAGTTCTTC.

The CDR3 sequence: CASSVGVSDRGLGEQYF. The CDR3 DNA reads as TGTGCCAGCAGCGTAGGGGTGTCGGACAGGGGGCTGGGCGAGCAGTACTTC. The rearrangement joins TRBV9 to TRBJ2-7; 11 nucleotides match TRBD1. The length of the CDR3 is 17 residues. From germline, CDR1 is SGDLS and CDR2 YYNGEE. Losses at the gene ends were 0 bases for V and 6 bases for J; bases not matched to a gene: 11.

In this sample, this clone turned up a few times. DNA for the CDR3: TGTGCCAGCCTTTGGGCGGGACAGGGAGAGCGGGGCTACACCTTC. Translation gives CASLWAGQGERGYTF. The gene calls are TRBV28 and TRBJ1-2, with 9 bases aligning to TRBD1. The germline V gene has CDR1 MDHEN and CDR2 SYDVKM. With 8 bases clipped from V and 8 bases from J, the junction kept 15 bases outside the gene matches. This CDR3 comprises 15 residues.

The V gene is TRBV7-2, the J gene TRBJ1-2; D unresolved. V lost 1 base to trimming and J lost 0 bases, with 9 bases between them. CDR1 and CDR2 (germline): SGHTA, FQGNSA. This CDR3 is built from 15 residues. CDR3 sequence reads: CASSLGHLANYGYTF. In nucleotides, the CDR3 is TGTGCCAGCAGCTTAGGACATCTGGCTAACTATGGCTACACCTTC.

The V call is TRBV14, the J call TRBJ1-1; D is unclear. The CDR3 runs 14 residues. Per germline, CDR1 SGHDN and CDR2 FVKESK. Trimming removed 1 base at V and 1 base at J, with 7 bases between. The CDR3 bases are TGTGCCAGCAGCCAAGGGGCAGGGAACACTGAAGCTTTCTTT. Translation: CASSQGAGNTEAFF. Looking up the rest from reference TRBV14 and TRBJ1-1 gives the full variable domain: EAGVTQFPSHSVIEKGQTVTLRCDPISGHDNLYWYRRVMGKEIKFLLHFVKESKQDESGMPNNRFLAERTGGTYSTLKVQPAELEDSGVYFCASSQGAGNTEAFFGQGTRLTVV.